This TCR beta chain derives from a study of T cell clonality in common variable immunodeficiency. Regarding the study as a whole: Compared with controls, CVID subjects had fewer shared TCRbeta clones.

This clone was found a few times. Its matching antigen is unknown. The read comes to an end 3 residues before the CDR3 does, leaving the germline J gene to fill in the end. This same CDR3 is encoded by further DNA sequences in the sample. Germline CDR1 is SNHLY and CDR2 is FYNNEI. The CDR3 sequence is 15 residues long. V was clipped by 5 bases and J by 3 bases; unmatched bases: 6. The method was immunoSEQ multiplex PCR; TCRdb's version includes in-frame clones alone and lacks a portion of them. The specimen gives over 35,000 clones without singletons; the ten biggest hold approximately 0.68%. The chain has TRBV2 and TRBJ1-5, with TRBD1 identical over 8 bases. The sequenced material came from peripheral blood mononuclear cells. This sequence was found in a person between 18 and 70 years old in good health. The DNA read from the CDR3 is TGTGCCAGCAGTATGGGACAGGCCCCCAATCAGCCC. It is translated as CASSMGQAPNQP. The complete CDR3 reads CASSMGQAPNQPQHF. The full variable domain, rest sourced from reference TRBV2 and TRBJ1-5, is EPEVTQTPSHQVTQMGQEVILRCVPISNHLYFYWYRQILGQKVEFLVSFYNNEISEKSEIFDDQFSVERPDGSNFTLKIRSTKLEDSAMYFCASSMGQAPNQPQHFGDGTRLSIL.